These 21 T cell receptor beta chains were sequenced from one sample in a study of control samples from healthy donors and cancer patients. Sequencing was performed with immunoSEQ multiplex PCR; in TCRdb, only in-frame clones are kept and a portion is missing. Of approximately 80,000 clones in the sample, 91% were seen once. The sequenced sample consisted of blood. These receptors were taken from a man between 25 and 39 years old in good health.

Only a few counts were recorded for this clone. The chain is built from TRBV28 and TRBJ1-1; D not certain. The V gene lost 6 bases and the J gene lost 5 bases, with 10 bases spanning the gap. Germline CDR1 reads MDHEN; CDR2 reads SYDVKM. The length of the CDR3 is 12 residues. The CDR3 DNA reads TGTGCCAGCAGACGGACGGAGACTGAAGCTTTCTTT. It encodes CASRRTETEAFF. The complete variable domain, with remaining parts taken from reference TRBV28 and TRBJ1-1, reads DVKVTQSSRYLVKRTGEKVFLECVQDMDHENMFWYRQDPGLGLRLIYFSYDVKMKEKGDIPEGYSVSREKKERFSLILESASTNQTSMYLCASRRTETEAFFGQGTRLTVV.

CDR3: CASSRGLVEETQYF. The CDR3 nucleotides read TGTGCCAGCAGCAGGGGCCTAGTGGAGGAGACCCAGTACTTC. The V call is TRBV9, the J call TRBJ2-5, with a weak D call TRBD1 (5 bases). CDR3 length: 14 amino acids. Germline V gives CDR1 SGDLS, CDR2 YYNGEE. V lost 4 bases, J lost 5 bases, and 15 bases lay in between.

The rearrangement joins TRBV7-2 to TRBJ2-1; D might be TRBD2 (6 bases). The CDR3 sequence is 15 residues long. Germline V gene sequence: CDR1 SGHTA, CDR2 FQGNSA. V was trimmed by 4 bases and J by 2 bases, leaving 12 bases between them. The CDR3 is CASSSRSGAYNEQFF. Here the CDR3 DNA reads TGTGCCAGCAGCTCGAGGTCGGGGGCCTACAATGAGCAGTTCTTC.

The sample holds a few counts of this clone. J is TRBJ1-3 and V is TRBV2; tentatively, D is TRBD1 (6 bases). Per germline, CDR1 SNHLY and CDR2 FYNNEI. Trimming removed 5 bases from V and 1 base from J, with 12 bases in between. The CDR3 contains 15 residues. The CDR3 region is CASSYRGQSGNTIYF. CDR3 DNA: TGTGCCAGCAGTTATAGAGGACAGTCTGGAAACACCATATATTTT.

The chain employs TRBV5-1 and TRBJ2-5, with 13 bases aligning to TRBD2. Trimming cost V 2 bases and J 4 bases; bases outside gene matches: 2. The germline CDR1 and CDR2 sequences are SGHRS and YFSETQ. The CDR3 contains 15 residues. The CDR3: CASSLLAGGLETQYF. In DNA form, the CDR3 reads TGCGCCAGCAGCTTACTAGCGGGGGGGTTAGAGACCCAGTACTTC. Combining the CDR3 with reference TRBV5-1 and TRBJ2-5 gives the whole variable domain KAGVTQTPRYLIKTRGQQVTLSCSPISGHRSVSWYQQTPGQGLQFLFEYFSETQRNKGNFPGRFSGRQFSNSRSEMNVSTLELGDSALYLCASSLLAGGLETQYFGPGTRLLVL.

CDR3 DNA: TGCGCCAGCAGCACCCGGCTAGGGAACTATGGCTACACCTTC. Residues: CASSTRLGNYGYTF. The V call is TRBV5-1, the J call TRBJ1-2; D remains unclear. Deletions cut 4 bases from V and 2 bases from J, with 12 bases between. The CDR3 spans 14 residues. Germline V CDR1 and CDR2: SGHRS, YFSETQ.

The chain carries TRBV12-3 or TRBV12-4 and TRBJ1-4; D is undetermined. Deletions cut 5 bases from V and 7 bases from J, with 8 bases between. This CDR3 is 12 amino acids long. The CDR3 here is CASSPPGEKLFF. In nucleotides, the CDR3 is TGTGCCAGCAGTCCACCGGGTGAAAAACTGTTTTTT.

The chain uses TRBV3-1 (or the pseudogene TRBV3-2) and TRBJ2-2, with 7 bases aligning to TRBD1. This CDR3 has 16 residues. Per the germline V gene, CDR1 is LGHDT and CDR2 is YNNKEL (reference sequence). J was trimmed by 0 bases and V by 8 bases; bases with no gene match: 9. CDR3 nucleotide sequence: TGTGCCAGCCGAGACAGGGACATTTCGAACACCGGGGAGCTGTTTTTT. It encodes CASRDRDISNTGELFF.

This chain links TRBV19 with TRBJ2-7; 8 nucleotides agree with TRBD1. Germline V gene data show CDR1 as LNHDA and CDR2 as SQIVND (reference sequence). The junction had 11 bases not matched to a gene; V was cut back by 5 bases and J by 5 bases. The CDR3 has 15 residues. Written as DNA, the CDR3 is TGTGCCAGTAGTCTCCGGACAGGGAAGGTAAACGAGCAGTACTTC. This encodes CASSLRTGKVNEQYF.

The DNA of the CDR3 is TGTGCCAGCAGCCTAATAGCGGATGGCAAAAACATTCAGTACTTC. The encoded protein is CASSLIADGKNIQYF. The V and J genes are TRBV3-1 (or the pseudogene TRBV3-2) and TRBJ2-4; D might be TRBD2 (6 bases). V lost 4 bases and J 3 bases, leaving 13 bases between the germline ends. Per the germline V gene, CDR1 is LGHDT and CDR2 is YNNKEL (reference sequence). The CDR3 covers 15 residues.

The CDR3 spells CASSLGQGADTEAFF. The DNA for the CDR3 is TGCGCCAGCAGCTTAGGGCAGGGGGCCGACACTGAAGCTTTCTTT. The chain links TRBV5-1 to TRBJ1-1; the match to TRBD1 covers 8 bases. CDR3 length: 15 amino acids. The V and J ends lost 2 bases and 3 bases, in that order; junction bases with no gene match: 6. CDR1 SGHRS and CDR2 YFSETQ come from the germline V gene.

This chain uses TRBV3-1 (or the pseudogene TRBV3-2) with TRBJ2-5, with TRBD2 matching 13 bases. V dropped 2 bases and J dropped 5; count of bases not matched to a gene: 11. CDR3 length: 18 amino acids. The V gene's germline CDR1 is LGHDT and CDR2 YNNKEL (reference sequence). CDR3 sequence: CASSQRRLAGGYSETQYF. The CDR3 region has the DNA TGTGCCAGCAGCCAAAGAAGACTAGCGGGGGGTTATAGCGAGACCCAGTACTTC.

CDR3 DNA: TGTGCCAGCAGCTACGCTGTGGTTAGTGGGTTTGGTGAGCAGTTCTTC. Its translation: CASSYAVVSGFGEQFF. V usage is TRBV7-8 and J usage is TRBJ2-1; no firm D call. The CDR3 covers 16 residues. The germline V gene has CDR1 SGHVS and CDR2 FQNEAQ. V lost 4 bases to trimming and J lost 9 bases, with 22 bases between them.

The V and J genes are TRBV18 and TRBJ1-2; D is unresolved. V was pared by 6 bases and J by 4 bases, with 9 bases between. CDR3 size: 12 residues. Per germline, CDR1 KGHSH and CDR2 LQKENI. The CDR3 region has the DNA TGTGCCAGCTCGCCGGGAGGCTATGGCTACACCTTC. It specifies CASSPGGYGYTF. Together with reference TRBV18 and TRBJ1-2, the CDR3 gives the full variable domain: NAGVMQNPRHLVRRRGQEARLRCSPMKGHSHVYWYRQLPEEGLKFMVYLQKENIIDESGMPKERFSAEFPKEGPSILRIQQVVRGDSAAYFCASSPGGYGYTFGSGTRLTVV.

This clone came up once. The chain links TRBV18 to TRBJ2-7; tentatively, D is TRBD2 (6 bases). The V gene's germline CDR1 is KGHSH and CDR2 LQKENI. V gave up 3 bases and J gave up 5 bases, with 11 bases separating them. The CDR3 spans 13 residues. The DNA for the CDR3 is TGTGCCAGCTCACCCCTCGGACTACACGAGCAGTACTTC. Encoded protein: CASSPLGLHEQYF. The variable domain in full, with the rest retrieved from reference TRBV18 and TRBJ2-7, is NAGVMQNPRHLVRRRGQEARLRCSPMKGHSHVYWYRQLPEEGLKFMVYLQKENIIDESGMPKERFSAEFPKEGPSILRIQQVVRGDSAAYFCASSPLGLHEQYFGPGTRLTVT.

J is TRBJ2-1 and V is TRBV14, with D perhaps TRBD1 (6 bases). CDR3 length: 16 amino acids. In germline, CDR1 is SGHDN, CDR2 FVKESK. The V end was cut by 4 bases, the J end by 4 bases, with 17 bases between. The chain's CDR3 is CASSPWRLDRYNEQFF. CDR3 sequence (DNA): TGTGCCAGCAGCCCCTGGCGTCTGGACAGATACAATGAGCAGTTCTTC.

This clone appeared a single time. This sequence joins TRBV19 and TRBJ1-2, with TRBD1 identical over 7 bases. Germline V lookup: CDR1 LNHDA, CDR2 SQIVND (reference sequence). With 3 bases clipped from V and 5 bases from J, the junction kept 3 bases outside the gene matches. The CDR3 extends over 13 amino acids. The CDR3 nucleotides are TGTGCCAGTAGTATGCAGGGGGGGTATGGCTACACCTTC. Translated: CASSMQGGYGYTF.

V and J are TRBV6-5 and TRBJ2-1, with TRBD1 matching 9 bases. Germline V gives CDR1 MNHEY, CDR2 SVGAGI. The junction had 13 bases not matched to a gene; V was cut back by 6 bases and J by 10 bases. The CDR3 is 15 amino acids. The CDR3 loop is CASRRHRGPDFEQFF. As DNA, the CDR3 is TGTGCCAGCAGGCGTCACAGGGGGCCGGACTTCGAGCAGTTCTTC.

The V call is TRBV6-5, the J call TRBJ2-1, with D possibly being TRBD2 (6 bases). Germline assignment: CDR1 MNHEY and CDR2 SVGAGI. This CDR3 is built from 16 residues. V was cut by 4 bases and J by 0 bases, with 13 bases left in between. This CDR3 reads CASSSGTSSSYNEQFF. The CDR3, as DNA: TGTGCCAGCAGTTCCGGGACTTCGAGCTCCTACAATGAGCAGTTCTTC.

J is TRBJ2-7 and V is TRBV6-5; no definite D call. In germline, CDR1 is MNHEY, CDR2 SVGAGI. The CDR3 extends over 11 amino acids. V was pared by 8 bases and J by 7 bases, with 12 bases between. For the CDR3, the DNA is TGTGCCAGCCGAGGATCCCGGGAGCAGTACTTC. Residues: CASRGSREQYF.

This chain connects TRBV2 to TRBJ2-1; the match to TRBD1 covers 11 bases. Germline CDR1 and CDR2: SNHLY and FYNNEI. The V and J ends lost 8 bases and 0 bases, in that order; junction bases with no gene match: 3. CDR3 size: 15 residues. In DNA, the CDR3 is TGTGCCAGCGGGACAGGGGGGAGCTCCTACAATGAGCAGTTCTTC. It yields the protein CASGTGGSSYNEQFF.